One and the same sample provided the 24 T cell receptor beta chains below, sequenced in a study of cytotoxic CD8 clonotypes in ibrutinib-treated CLL. Assay used: immunoSEQ multiplex PCR; TCRdb lists only in-frame clones, some missing. The sample contains around 150,000 clones, about 88% of which appear only once. Here the sequenced sample was PBMCs, taken at disease progression, from a patient treated with ibrutinib. All receptors derive from a human donor with chronic lymphocytic leukemia.

This clone was detected a few times. The V and J genes are TRBV19 and TRBJ2-7, with TRBD1 matching 7 bases. Trimming took 1 base from V and 7 from J; bases not matched to a gene: 7. This CDR3 contains 14 residues. Per germline, CDR1 LNHDA and CDR2 SQIVND (reference sequence). The CDR3 DNA follows: TGTGCCAGTAGTATAGGGGACAGCCGCTTGGAGCAGTACTTC. Residues: CASSIGDSRLEQYF.

V is TRBV29-1 and J is TRBJ2-2; 10 nucleotides match TRBD2. The V gene's germline CDR1 is SQVTM and CDR2 ANQGSEA. The CDR3 runs 16 residues. Trimming removed 4 bases from V and 4 bases from J; junction bases left unmatched: 9. For the CDR3, the DNA is TGCAGCGTTGGTCCTAGCGGGGGATCGCTCACCGGGGAGCTGTTTTTT. Protein: CSVGPSGGSLTGELFF.

This chain uses TRBV5-1 with TRBJ2-7; 8 bases agree with TRBD1. In germline, CDR1 is SGHRS, CDR2 YFSETQ. The V segment lost 3 bases and the J segment 6 bases; nucleotides outside the gene matches: 8. CDR3 length equals 14 residues. DNA for the CDR3: TGCGCCAGCAGCTCAGACAGGGGTCGACGCGAGCAGTACTTC. Translating it yields CASSSDRGRREQYF.

CDR3 DNA: TGTGCCAGCAGCCAAGTCCAGAGCTCCTACGAGCAGTACTTC. The encoded protein is CASSQVQSSYEQYF. This chain links TRBV4-2 with TRBJ2-7; D is undetermined. V lost 1 base, J lost 0 bases, and 7 bases lay in between. Germline CDR1 LGHNA, CDR2 YNFKEQ. CDR3 length: 14 residues.

The J gene is TRBJ1-5, the V gene TRBV27; D is uncertain. The V gene's germline CDR1 is MNHEY and CDR2 SMNVEV (reference sequence). This CDR3 is 15 amino acids long. The V end was cut by 2 bases, the J end by 0 bases, with 8 bases between. This chain's CDR3 is CASSLLGNSNQPQHF. The CDR3 DNA follows: TGTGCCAGCAGTTTACTGGGGAATAGCAATCAGCCCCAGCATTTT.

The chain uses TRBV27 and TRBJ1-3; no clear D gene. Per the germline V gene, CDR1 is MNHEY and CDR2 is SMNVEV (reference sequence). Trimming stripped 5 bases from V and 1 base from J, with 9 bases between. There are 14 residues in the CDR3. DNA for the CDR3: TGTGCCAGCAGTCCGAGTTGGTCTGGAAACACCATATATTTT. Its translation is CASSPSWSGNTIYF.

V gene TRBV19 combines with J gene TRBJ2-1; TRBD2 aligns across 11 bases. Per germline, CDR1 LNHDA and CDR2 SQIVND (reference sequence). The CDR3 sequence is 14 residues long. V was clipped by 0 bases and J by 11 bases; unmatched bases: 3. CDR3 protein: CASSIEETSGKQFF. The CDR3 DNA reads TGTGCCAGTAGTATAGAGGAGACTAGCGGGAAGCAGTTCTTC.

This clone showed up just a few times. The chain joins TRBV5-1 to TRBJ1-2; a weak D match, TRBD1 (6 bases). The length of the CDR3 is 14 residues. Germline lookup yields CDR1 SGHRS and CDR2 YFSETQ. Trimming left V 1 base short and J 6 bases short, with 13 bases between. The CDR3 DNA follows: TGCGCCAGCAGCTTGTTGGGGGGGGCCGATGGCTACACCTTC. This sequence encodes CASSLLGGADGYTF.

V and J are TRBV9 and TRBJ2-7, with TRBD2 identical over 7 bases. V lost 0 bases and J lost 3; bases outside the gene matches: 9. This CDR3 has 16 amino acids. Germline CDR1 reads SGDLS; CDR2 reads YYNGEE. CDR3 amino acids: CASSVGKGGELYEQYF. The CDR3 DNA reads TGTGCCAGCAGCGTAGGTAAGGGAGGGGAACTCTACGAGCAGTACTTC.

This chain connects TRBV7-6 to TRBJ2-7; 9 positions agree with TRBD2. V dropped 5 bases and J dropped 3; count of bases not matched to a gene: 8. The V gene's germline CDR1 is SGHVS and CDR2 FNYEAQ. This CDR3 region has 15 residues. The CDR3 protein is CASSPSGKELYEQYF. The DNA of the CDR3 is TGTGCCAGCAGCCCTAGCGGGAAGGAACTCTACGAGCAGTACTTC.

The genes are TRBV7-3 and TRBJ2-5; a weak D match, TRBD2 (6 bases). V was cut by 2 bases and J by 5 bases, with 9 bases left in between. CDR1 is SGHTA, CDR2 FQGTGA, per germline. This CDR3 has 13 amino acids. The CDR3 here is CASSLFSGETQYF. The CDR3 DNA is TGTGCCAGCAGCTTATTCAGCGGGGAGACCCAGTACTTC.

The sample holds one count of this clone. The chain recombines TRBV7-8 with TRBJ2-7; D possibly matches TRBD1 or TRBD2 (5 bases each). The CDR3 covers 14 residues. V dropped 6 bases and J dropped 7 bases, with 19 bases sitting between them. Germline V gene sequence: CDR1 SGHVS, CDR2 FQNEAQ. CDR3 region: CASRQMRGTGEQYF. Written as DNA, the CDR3 is TGTGCCAGCAGGCAAATGCGAGGGACGGGAGAGCAGTACTTC.

J is TRBJ1-2 and V is TRBV11-2; 7 bases line up with TRBD1. The CDR3 covers 14 residues. CDR1 and CDR2 (germline): SGHAT, FQNNGV. The V segment lost 4 bases and the J segment 3 bases; nucleotides outside the gene matches: 5. The CDR3 is CASSSNDRDYGYTF. The CDR3 region has the DNA TGTGCCAGCAGCTCCAATGACAGGGACTATGGCTACACCTTC.

This clone appeared a few times. The V and J genes are TRBV7-3 and TRBJ2-2; 7 nucleotides align to TRBD1. V trimming: 5 bases; J trimming: 5 bases; junction bases outside the gene matches: 2. CDR3 length: 13 amino acids. Per the germline V gene, CDR1 is SGHTA and CDR2 is FQGTGA. Here the CDR3 reads CASSQQGTGELFF. As DNA, the CDR3 is TGTGCCAGCAGCCAACAGGGGACCGGGGAGCTGTTTTTT.

The chain is built from TRBV6-1 and TRBJ2-7; no clear D. The V gene lost 5 bases and the J gene lost 0 bases, with 2 bases spanning the gap. From germline, CDR1 is MNHNS and CDR2 SASEGT. The CDR3 is 11 residues long. The CDR3 region is CASSRSYEQYF. In DNA, the CDR3 is TGTGCCAGCAGTCGCTCCTACGAGCAGTACTTC.

J is TRBJ2-2 and V is TRBV5-1, with 9 bases fitting TRBD2. Germline V gives CDR1 SGHRS, CDR2 YFSETQ. The V segment lost 7 bases and the J segment 4 bases; nucleotides outside the gene matches: 17. The CDR3 is 18 residues long. The CDR3, as DNA: TGCGCCAGCGCTCAGGGTTCGGCGGGAGGGCCGGGCACCGGGGAGCTGTTTTTT. This codes for CASAQGSAGGPGTGELFF.

This sequence joins TRBV5-4 and TRBJ2-1; tentative D call: TRBD1 (5 bases). The germline V and J ends were trimmed by 0 bases and 8 bases, with 12 bases remaining between them. This CDR3 is 14 amino acids long. The germline V gene has CDR1 SGHNT and CDR2 YYREEE (reference sequence). The CDR3 DNA reads TGTGCCAGCAGCTTGGGGGCAGGGCTGGATGAGCAGTTCTTC. It translates to CASSLGAGLDEQFF.

This clone has more than one count but fewer than ten. The chain couples TRBV30 to TRBJ1-5; D gene uncertain. V lost 3 bases and J lost 3, with 9 bases in between. CDR1 and CDR2 (germline): GTSNPN, SVGIG (reference sequence). CDR3 length equals 13 residues. The CDR3 DNA reads as TGTGCCTGGAGCGGGGAGTTCAATCAGCCCCAGCATTTT. Amino acid sequence: CAWSGEFNQPQHF.

This chain connects TRBV19 to TRBJ1-2, with 7 bases lining up with TRBD1. The CDR3 length is 15 residues. Trimming took 5 bases from V and 2 from J; bases not matched to a gene: 8. Germline V lookup: CDR1 LNHDA, CDR2 SQIVND (reference sequence). CDR3 DNA: TGTGCCAGTAGTGTCGGGACAGTAACCAACTATGGCTACACCTTC. Its translation is CASSVGTVTNYGYTF.

The chain uses TRBV6-1 and TRBJ2-5; TRBD1 matches 7 bases. Germline CDR1 MNHNS, CDR2 SASEGT. Trimming took 6 bases from V and 2 from J; bases not matched to a gene: 9. The CDR3 is 15 amino acids. The CDR3 here is CASRLPGTAQETQYF. The CDR3 region has the DNA TGTGCCAGCAGACTACCCGGGACAGCTCAAGAGACCCAGTACTTC.

This sequence joins TRBV12-5 and TRBJ2-1; no clear D gene. This CDR3 is 10 amino acids long. The V gene's germline CDR1 is LGHNT and CDR2 FRNRAP. V was clipped by 5 bases and J by 11 bases, with 7 bases between them. The CDR3 loop is CASGEYQQFF. The CDR3 nucleotides read TGTGCTAGTGGTGAGTACCAGCAGTTCTTC.

The chain recombines TRBV7-3 with TRBJ2-2; D uncertain. Germline-derived CDR1 and CDR2 are SGHTA and FQGTGA. The ends were cut back, 6 bases at V and 4 bases at J, with 9 bases in the middle. The CDR3 has 13 residues. CDR3 region: CASSDGLTGELFF. The CDR3 DNA sequence: TGTGCCAGCAGTGACGGTCTCACCGGGGAGCTGTTTTTT.

The chain carries TRBV19 and TRBJ2-7; D might be TRBD1 or TRBD2, each matching 5 bases. This CDR3 has 12 residues. The germline V gene encodes CDR1 LNHDA and CDR2 SQIVND (reference sequence). Trimming took off 5 bases at V and 5 bases at J, with 10 bases between the two ends. The CDR3 DNA sequence: TGTGCCAGTAGTGAGGGGTGGCACGAGCAGTACTTC. Its translation: CASSEGWHEQYF.

This rearrangement joins TRBV6-1 to TRBJ1-1; 10 positions agree with TRBD1. The germline V gene has CDR1 MNHNS and CDR2 SASEGT. This CDR3 is 15 amino acids long. The V segment lost 6 bases and the J segment 3 bases; nucleotides outside the gene matches: 7. CDR3 residues: CASSRRGTGDTEAFF. DNA of the CDR3: TGTGCCAGCAGCCGCCGTGGGACAGGGGACACTGAAGCTTTCTTT.